These T cell receptor beta chains were read from a single sample in a study of T cells in Graves' hyperthyroidism and ophthalmopathy. TCRdb processed the multiplex PCR reads anew with MiXCR; each CDR3 protein has one entry. In the table there are roughly 570,000 distinct CDR3 sequences, about 15% of which are singletons. Sequencing was carried out using blood. Receptors originate from a woman aged 25-40 years with Graves' hyperthyroidism. CDR3s include the opening cysteine and the closing phenylalanine or tryptophan. A D gene is named only where the DNA matches it firmly. Clone size is given for some rows only: seen once, a few or many times, or a class if the clone is expanded.

NA TRBJ2-1 once TRBV14 CASSRGRREQFF TGTGCCAGCAGCCGAGGGCGGCGCGAGCAGTTCTTC
NA TRBJ2-2 few TRBV7-2 CASSRGPTPNTGELFF TGTGCCAGCAGCCGGGGACCGACCCCGAACACCGGGGAGCTGTTTTTT
TRBD2 TRBJ2-1 many TRBV20-1 CSARVPGRTYNEQFF TGCAGTGCTAGAGTTCCCGGGAGGACCTACAATGAGCAGTTCTTC
TRBD1 TRBJ2-7 many TRBV7-3 CASRNTGTGVYEQYF TGTGCCAGCAGGAACACCGGGACAGGGGTCTACGAGCAGTACTTC
NA TRBJ1-1 NA TRBV6-1 CASSETGVATEASF TGTGCCAGCAGTGAAACGGGGGTTGCCACTGAAGCTTCCTTT
TRBD2 TRBJ2-1 NA TRBV14 CASSPAGLNYNEQFF TGTGCCAGCAGCCCTGCGGGACTAAATTACAATGAGCAGTTCTTC
NA TRBJ2-7 NA TRBV11-2 CASSFTGLFYEQYF TGTGCCAGCAGCTTTACGGGACTCTTCTACGAGCAGTACTTC
NA TRBJ2-1 many TRBV15 CATSTPSRRSSYNEQFF TGTGCCACCAGCACCCCCTCGCGCCGTAGCTCCTACAATGAGCAGTTCTTC
TRBD2 TRBJ2-5 many TRBV29-1 CSVERLAGVSETQYF TGCAGCGTTGAAAGGCTAGCGGGAGTGTCAGAGACCCAGTACTTC
NA TRBJ2-7 many TRBV11-3 CASSNTNLYEQYF TGTGCCAGCAGCAACACGAACCTCTACGAGCAGTACTTC
TRBD2 TRBJ2-4 few TRBV6-1 CASRWVAGGRDIQYF TGTGCCAGCAGATGGGTAGCGGGAGGCCGGGACATTCAGTACTTC
NA TRBJ2-5 many TRBV27 CASSFRGGGAYQETQYF TGTGCCAGCAGTTTTAGAGGTGGTGGGGCGTACCAAGAGACCCAGTACTTC
NA TRBJ1-6 NA TRBV7-2 CASILSVGEGSPLHF TGTGCCAGCATCTTATCTGTCGGAGAGGGTTCACCCCTCCACTTT
NA TRBJ2-7 many TRBV6-1 CASSEEEGTTYEQYF TGTGCCAGCAGTGAAGAGGAGGGGACAACCTACGAGCAGTACTTC
NA TRBJ1-1 many TRBV6-1 CASSDWGGNTEAFF TGTGCCAGCAGTGATTGGGGGGGGAACACTGAAGCTTTCTTT
NA TRBJ2-7 few TRBV5-1 CASSLAGQTYEQYF TGCGCCAGCAGCTTAGCCGGACAGACGTACGAGCAGTACTTC
NA TRBJ2-1 few TRBV19 CASTQNTNEQFF TGTGCCAGTACCCAGAATACCAATGAGCAGTTCTTC
TRBD2 TRBJ2-7 NA TRBV3-1 CASGPIAGVPSEQYF TGTGCCAGCGGCCCAATAGCGGGAGTCCCGTCCGAGCAGTACTTC
NA TRBJ2-7 many TRBV7-8 CASSLRGPNYEQYF TGTGCCAGCAGCTTAAGGGGACCAAACTACGAGCAGTACTTC
NA TRBJ2-3 many TRBV12-3/TRBV12-4 CASSLATRGRGLGVTQYF TGTGCCAGCAGTTTAGCCACCAGGGGCAGGGGTTTGGGGGTTACGCAGTATTTT
NA TRBJ2-7 many TRBV28 CASSLYPRVDEQYF TGTGCCAGCAGTTTATACCCCAGGGTAGACGAGCAGTACTTC
NA TRBJ2-5 NA TRBV5-6 CASSPDSPAQETQYF TGTGCCAGCAGCCCGGACAGCCCTGCGCAAGAGACCCAGTACTTC
NA TRBJ2-7 many TRBV7-3 CASSAGLGETYEQYF TGTGCCAGCAGCGCGGGTTTGGGGGAGACCTACGAGCAGTACTTC
NA TRBJ2-1 few TRBV7-9 CASSIGTGQTRAYNEQFF TGTGCCAGCAGTATTGGAACCGGACAGACCAGAGCCTACAATGAGCAGTTCTTC
TRBD1 TRBJ2-2 few TRBV5-4 CASSLGGQNHLTGELFF TGTGCCAGCAGCTTGGGGGGACAGAACCACCTCACCGGGGAGCTGTTTTTT
NA TRBJ2-5 few TRBV11-3 CASSLGVAGPQIKETQYF TGTGCCAGCAGCTTAGGGGTGGCGGGGCCACAGATCAAGGAGACCCAGTACTTC
NA TRBJ1-6 NA TRBV11-2 CASSSPVVNNSPLHF TGTGCCAGCAGCTCCCCGGTGGTAAATAATTCACCCCTCCACTTT
NA TRBJ2-7 many TRBV11-2 CASSIWSEQYF TGTGCCAGCAGCATTTGGAGCGAGCAGTACTTC
NA TRBJ2-5 many TRBV6-2/TRBV6-3 CASSWTKVRETQYF TGTGCCAGCAGTTGGACTAAGGTTCGAGAGACCCAGTACTTC
TRBD1 TRBJ2-1 many TRBV5-1 CASSLGTGDNEQFF TGCGCCAGCAGCTTGGGGACAGGGGACAATGAGCAGTTCTTC
NA TRBJ2-7 many TRBV27 CASSFGTSAYEQYF TGTGCCAGCAGTTTCGGGACTTCAGCCTACGAGCAGTACTTC
TRBD2 TRBJ2-1 few TRBV2 CASSSTSGRFGEQFF TGTGCCAGCAGTTCAACTAGCGGGAGATTTGGTGAGCAGTTCTTC
TRBD1 TRBJ1-5 NA TRBV19 CASDRATEPQHF TGTGCCAGCGACAGGGCGACGGAGCCCCAGCATTTT
TRBD1 TRBJ2-1 once TRBV18 CASSPFPGQGRNEQFF TGTGCCAGCTCACCATTCCCGGGACAGGGGAGGAATGAGCAGTTCTTC
TRBD2 TRBJ2-2 few TRBV20-1 CSASEGLAGGVGELFF TGCAGTGCTAGTGAAGGACTAGCGGGAGGGGTCGGGGAGCTGTTTTTT
TRBD2 TRBJ2-7 many TRBV20-1 CSAFSLAGTYEQYF TGCAGTGCTTTTTCGCTAGCGGGAACCTACGAGCAGTACTTC
NA TRBJ1-4 few TRBV29-1 CSVRTGEDEKLFF TGCAGCGTCCGGACGGGGGAGGATGAAAAACTGTTTTTT
NA TRBJ1-2 few TRBV5-1 CASSLSGAGMGYGYTF TGCGCCAGCAGCTTGTCGGGTGCAGGGATGGGCTATGGCTACACCTTC
NA TRBJ1-2 many TRBV6-6 CASSYSVEAYGYTF TGTGCCAGCAGTTACTCGGTGGAAGCCTATGGCTACACCTTC
TRBD2 TRBJ2-7 many TRBV28 CASSEPGTRAYEQYF TGTGCCAGCAGTGAACCCGGGACTAGGGCCTACGAGCAGTACTTC
NA TRBJ1-2 NA TRBV11-2 CASSSSPPDGYTF TGTGCCAGCAGCTCGTCTCCCCCCGATGGCTACACCTTC
TRBD2 TRBJ2-5 NA TRBV10-3 CAISGGLAEGEETQYF TGTGCCATCAGTGGTGGACTAGCCGAGGGGGAAGAGACCCAGTACTTC
NA TRBJ2-1 many TRBV6-5 CASSYSVPQAEQFF TGTGCCAGCAGTTACTCGGTCCCGCAAGCGGAGCAGTTCTTC
NA TRBJ1-5 NA TRBV19 CASSRAGVSGQPQHF TGTGCCAGTAGTCGGGCAGGGGTATCGGGTCAGCCCCAGCATTTT
TRBD1 TRBJ2-2 many TRBV12-5 CASGYWTGENTGELFF TGTGCTAGTGGTTACTGGACAGGCGAAAACACCGGGGAGCTGTTTTTT
NA TRBJ2-1 NA TRBV20-1 CSARGPGSLFF TGCAGTGCTAGAGGGCCAGGGTCTCTGTTCTTC
TRBD1 TRBJ2-7 many TRBV6-2/TRBV6-3 CASRQSGQGSYEQYF TGTGCCAGCAGACAATCGGGACAGGGCTCCTACGAGCAGTACTTC
NA TRBJ1-4 many TRBV6-1 CASSYTGSNEKLFF TGTGCCAGCAGTTACACAGGCAGTAATGAAAAACTGTTTTTT
NA TRBJ1-1 NA TRBV29-1 CSVDRQGQLAEAFF TGCAGCGTAGACCGACAAGGTCAATTGGCCGAAGCTTTCTTT
TRBD1 TRBJ1-2 many TRBV18 CASSVGQGERGYTF TGTGCCAGCTCGGTGGGACAGGGAGAGCGTGGCTACACCTTC
TRBD1 TRBJ1-2 few TRBV6-1 CASSRRQGFSGYTF TGTGCCAGCAGTCGGAGACAGGGGTTCTCTGGCTACACCTTC
NA TRBJ2-7 many TRBV20-1 CSGLLPLSYEQYF TGCAGTGGGCTCCTCCCACTCTCCTACGAGCAGTACTTC
NA TRBJ1-1 many TRBV2 CASSERDPNTEAFF TGTGCCAGCAGTGAGCGGGACCCGAACACTGAAGCTTTCTTT
NA TRBJ2-3 NA TRBV6-2/TRBV6-3 CASRTSTRTDTQYF TGTGCCAGCAGAACGTCAACTCGCACAGATACGCAGTATTTT